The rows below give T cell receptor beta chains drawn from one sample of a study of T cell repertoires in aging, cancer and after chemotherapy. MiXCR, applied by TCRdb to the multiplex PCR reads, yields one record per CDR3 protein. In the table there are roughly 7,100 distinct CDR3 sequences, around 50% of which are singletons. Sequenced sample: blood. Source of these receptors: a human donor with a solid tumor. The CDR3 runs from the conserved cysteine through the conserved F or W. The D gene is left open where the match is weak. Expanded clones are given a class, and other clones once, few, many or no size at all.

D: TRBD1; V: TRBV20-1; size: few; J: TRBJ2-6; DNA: TGCAGTGCTAGATCGTTGGACAGGGCTGCTGGGGCCAACGTCCTGACTTTC; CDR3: CSARSLDRAAGANVLTF
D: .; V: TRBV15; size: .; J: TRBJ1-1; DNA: TGTGCCACCAGGCGAGAGGGAAACACTGAAGCTTTCTTT; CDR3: CATRREGNTEAFF
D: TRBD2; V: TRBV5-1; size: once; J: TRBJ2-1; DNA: TGCGCCAGCAGCTTGTTCCTAGCGGGCAATGAGCAGTTCTTC; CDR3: CASSLFLAGNEQFF
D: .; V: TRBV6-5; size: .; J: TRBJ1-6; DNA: TGTGCCAGCAAAAGGGGGTTGGACAGTAATTCACCCCTCCACTTT; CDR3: CASKRGLDSNSPLHF
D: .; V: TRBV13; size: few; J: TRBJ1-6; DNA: TGTGCCAGCAGCTTAGCTACCGATCCACCCCTCCACTTT; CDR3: CASSLATDPPLHF
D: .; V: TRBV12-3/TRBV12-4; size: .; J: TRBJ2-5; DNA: TGTGCCAGCACCCCTGGGCGGGGAGAGACCCAGTACTTC; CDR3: CASTPGRGETQYF
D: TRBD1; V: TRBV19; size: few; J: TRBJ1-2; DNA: TGTGCCAGTAGTATAAGGGACAGCTATGGCTACACCTTC; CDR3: CASSIRDSYGYTF
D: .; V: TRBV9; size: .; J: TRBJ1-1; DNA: TGTGCCAGCAGCGTAGACGTGGGGACTGAAGCTTTCTTT; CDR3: CASSVDVGTEAFF
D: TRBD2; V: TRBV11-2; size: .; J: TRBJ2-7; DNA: TGCGCCAGCAGCCAAGCCCCCACGGGACTAGCGGGGTCATATGCCTACGAGCAGTACTTC; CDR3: CASSQAPTGLAGSYAYEQYF
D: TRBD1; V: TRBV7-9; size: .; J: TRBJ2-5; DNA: TGTGCCAGCAGCTCACAGGGGGTCGAGACCCAGTACTTC; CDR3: CASSSQGVETQYF
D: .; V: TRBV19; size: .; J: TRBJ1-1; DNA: TGTGCCAGTAGTCACGGAAACACTGAAGCTTTCTTT; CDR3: CASSHGNTEAFF
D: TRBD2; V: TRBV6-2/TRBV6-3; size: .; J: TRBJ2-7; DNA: TGTGCCAGCAGTTACCCTCGAGGTAGCGGGGTGAAGGCCTACGAGCAGTACTTC; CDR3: CASSYPRGSGVKAYEQYF
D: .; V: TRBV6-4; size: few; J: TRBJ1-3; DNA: TGTGCCAGCAGTTACTCAGGGATCTCTGGAAACACCATATATTTT; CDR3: CASSYSGISGNTIYF
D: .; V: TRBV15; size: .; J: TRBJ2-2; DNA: TGTGCCACCAGCAGATCTTTCTCCCTGGGAGACACCGGGGAGCTGTTTTTT; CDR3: CATSRSFSLGDTGELFF
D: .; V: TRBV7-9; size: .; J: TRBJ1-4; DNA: TGTGCCAGCAGCTTAGGAGTGAAACTGTTTTTT; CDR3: CASSLGVKLFF
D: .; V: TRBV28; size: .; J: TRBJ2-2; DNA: TGTGCCAGCACCCCGGGGAGGAACACCGGGGAGCTGTTTTTT; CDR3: CASTPGRNTGELFF
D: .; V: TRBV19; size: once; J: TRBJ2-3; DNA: TGTGCCAGTAGTATTTCTCACCCCTCCTTTGGCACAGATACGCAGTATTTT; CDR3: CASSISHPSFGTDTQYF
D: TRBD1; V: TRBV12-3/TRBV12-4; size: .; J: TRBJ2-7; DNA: TGTGCCAGCAGTTTATGGACAGGGGGCCAGGGGGATAGCTCCTACGAGCAGTACTTC; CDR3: CASSLWTGGQGDSSYEQYF
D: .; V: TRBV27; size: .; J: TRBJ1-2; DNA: TGTGCCAGCAGTTTCATTTCGGAGCTCGCTAACTATGGCTACACCTTC; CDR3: CASSFISELANYGYTF
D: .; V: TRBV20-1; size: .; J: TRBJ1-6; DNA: TGCAGTTCAAGGGGGGGCTTGAGGTCACCCCTCCACTTT; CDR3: CSSRGGLRSPLHF
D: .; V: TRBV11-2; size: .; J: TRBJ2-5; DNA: TGTGCCAGCAATCCGGGACTCCAGGGCGGGACCCAGTACTTC; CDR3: CASNPGLQGGTQYF
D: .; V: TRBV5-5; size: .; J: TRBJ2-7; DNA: TGTGCCAGCACCGATGAAGCGAGTAACTACGAGCAGTACTTC; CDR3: CASTDEASNYEQYF